The 13 T cell receptor beta chains given below trace back to one sample, sequenced in a study of blood T cell repertoires in COVID-19. The table came from immunoSEQ multiplex PCR; TCRdb's copy has only in-frame clones and leaves some out. The sample has over 200,000 clones; roughly 91% are singletons. The sequencing sample was made of PBMCs or T cells enriched from blood (not recorded which). Every receptor here comes from a man aged 35 to 55 who had recovered from COVID-19.

The J gene is TRBJ2-1, the V gene TRBV5-5; 7 positions agree with TRBD2. This CDR3 is 18 amino acids long. V dropped 0 bases and J dropped 4; count of bases not matched to a gene: 13. Germline CDR1 reads SGHKS; CDR2 reads YYEKEE (reference sequence). The CDR3 DNA follows: TGTGCCAGCAGCTTGGGTGGGATAAGGGACTACCGATACAATGAGCAGTTCTTC. It translates to CASSLGGIRDYRYNEQFF.

V and J are TRBV6-5 and TRBJ2-7; tentative D call: TRBD2 (5 bases). The CDR3 is 15 residues long. Germline CDR1 reads MNHEY; CDR2 reads SVGAGI. V dropped 3 bases and J dropped 0 bases, with 12 bases sitting between them. The DNA for the CDR3 is TGTGCCAGCAGTTATTCGGGAAGATCCTCCTACGAGCAGTACTTC. This codes for CASSYSGRSSYEQYF.

This sequence joins TRBV6-2 or TRBV6-3 and TRBJ2-7; 8 positions agree with TRBD2. Germline V CDR1 and CDR2: MNHEY, SVGEGT. The CDR3 is 17 residues long. J lost 6 bases, V lost 2 bases, and 15 bases had no gene match. CDR3 coding DNA: TGTGCCAGCAGTTACGGCAATCTAGCGGGCCGGTCCCTCGAGCAGTACTTC. Translation: CASSYGNLAGRSLEQYF.

This chain connects TRBV6-2 or TRBV6-3 to TRBJ1-2, with D tentatively TRBD1 (6 bases). Per germline, CDR1 MNHEY and CDR2 SVGEGT. The CDR3 runs 17 residues. Deletions cut 0 bases from V and 5 bases from J, with 19 bases between. The CDR3 DNA reads TGTGCCAGCAGTTACTCGAATCGGCAGGGGCTCCGGTATGGCTACACCTTC. It specifies CASSYSNRQGLRYGYTF.

This rearrangement joins TRBV6-5 to TRBJ2-7; 7 positions match TRBD1. The CDR3 totals 13 residues. The germline V gene has CDR1 MNHEY and CDR2 SVGAGI. V lost 6 bases and J lost 9; bases outside the gene matches: 11. CDR3 protein: CASRKLDRVGQYF. The CDR3 region has the DNA TGTGCCAGCAGGAAACTAGACAGGGTAGGGCAGTACTTC.

The chain is built from TRBV28 and TRBJ2-2; perhaps TRBD1 as D (5 bases). Germline loops: CDR1 MDHEN, CDR2 SYDVKM. The CDR3 is made up of 14 amino acids. The germline V and J ends were trimmed by 4 bases and 4 bases, with 10 bases remaining between them. The CDR3 region is CASSSPGLTGELFF. The CDR3, as DNA: TGTGCCAGCAGTTCCCCAGGGCTCACCGGGGAGCTGTTTTTT.

The V and J genes are TRBV29-1 and TRBJ2-7, with D maybe TRBD2 (5 bases). This CDR3 has 11 residues. V was clipped by 2 bases and J by 7 bases, with 9 bases between them. The germline CDR1 and CDR2 sequences are SQVTM and ANQGSEA. CDR3 nucleotides: TGCAGCGTTGAACGGGGAAGTGAGCAGTACTTC. Translating gives CSVERGSEQYF.

This chain connects TRBV5-1 to TRBJ2-2; unclear D gene. The CDR3 consists of 14 residues. The V end lost 5 bases, the J end lost 1 base, and 9 bases lay between the germline ends. Per germline, CDR1 SGHRS and CDR2 YFSETQ. CDR3 bases: TGCGCCAGCAGGCTACGTCTGAACACCGGGGAGCTGTTTTTT. Translating it yields CASRLRLNTGELFF.

This chain connects TRBV15 to TRBJ1-6, with 12 positions matching TRBD1. Losses at the gene ends were 3 bases for V and 10 bases for J; bases not matched to a gene: 13. CDR3 length: 18 amino acids. CDR1 LNHNV and CDR2 YYDKDF come from the germline V gene (reference sequence). CDR3 amino acids: CATSRSGTGGATESPLHF. The DNA for the CDR3 is TGTGCCACCAGCAGGTCCGGGACAGGGGGCGCGACGGAATCACCCCTCCACTTT.

This clone showed up just once. The V call is TRBV11-2, the J call TRBJ1-3; 7 bases agree with TRBD1. The CDR3 loop spans 16 amino acids. Per germline, CDR1 SGHAT and CDR2 FQNNGV. V was clipped by 5 bases and J by 2 bases; unmatched bases: 9. In nucleotides, the CDR3 is TGTGCCAGCAGCAACCCGCGCGACAGGGCTGGAAACACCATATATTTT. Its translation: CASSNPRDRAGNTIYF.

The table lists this clone with a count of one. The V gene is TRBV5-1, the J gene TRBJ1-3; 7 bases agree with TRBD1. This CDR3 has 15 residues. V gave up 0 bases and J gave up 4 bases; unmatched junction bases: 4. Per germline, CDR1 SGHRS and CDR2 YFSETQ. The CDR3 DNA sequence: TGCGCCAGCAGCTTGGAGGGGGCGCGGGGAAACACCATATATTTT. The encoded protein is CASSLEGARGNTIYF.

The rearrangement joins TRBV15 to TRBJ2-5; a weak D match, TRBD1 (5 bases). CDR1 and CDR2 (germline): LNHNV, YYDKDF (reference sequence). Trimming cost V 2 bases and J 2 bases, with 15 bases left between them. The CDR3 runs to 16 residues. CDR3 in amino acids: CATSRQDVTGQETQYF. CDR3 nucleotides: TGTGCCACCAGCAGACAGGATGTTACAGGTCAAGAGACCCAGTACTTC.

This sequence joins TRBV29-1 and TRBJ1-1; 7 bases match TRBD1. The V segment lost 0 bases and the J segment 1 base; nucleotides outside the gene matches: 8. CDR3 length: 16 amino acids. The germline V gene encodes CDR1 SQVTM and CDR2 ANQGSEA. CDR3 sequence: CSVEERRDSWNTEAFF. The DNA for the CDR3 is TGCAGCGTTGAAGAGCGTCGGGACAGTTGGAACACTGAAGCTTTCTTT.